This T cell receptor beta chain was identified in a study of T cells in narcolepsy. Some clones are missing from TCRdb's copy, which holds only in-frame ones; the method was immunoSEQ multiplex PCR. Found here are 30,000 to 45,000 clones, about 90% of them singletons; the top ten hold around 0.9%. Study results and limitations: Autoreactive HCRT-specific and TRIB2-specific clonotypes were marked in same-patient CSF-versus-blood CD4+ comparisons. Autoreactive clone sequences were missing from some blood memory CD4+ repertoires.

Germline V gene sequence: CDR1 SEHNR, CDR2 FQNEAQ (reference sequence). CDR3 length: 17 amino acids. Trimming took 4 bases from V and 7 from J; bases not matched to a gene: 11. Comments on this clone: Its antigen is not known.

Sequencing was done on a sample of CD45RA- memory CD4+ T cells from PBMCs. The clonotype comes from a human donor with narcolepsy. This chain uses TRBV7-9 with TRBJ1-6; 9 bases agree with TRBD1. CDR3 amino acids: CASSSPPGQGVNSPLHF. CDR3 nucleotides: TGTGCCAGCAGCTCGCCCCCGGGACAGGGAGTAAATTCACCCCTCCACTTT.